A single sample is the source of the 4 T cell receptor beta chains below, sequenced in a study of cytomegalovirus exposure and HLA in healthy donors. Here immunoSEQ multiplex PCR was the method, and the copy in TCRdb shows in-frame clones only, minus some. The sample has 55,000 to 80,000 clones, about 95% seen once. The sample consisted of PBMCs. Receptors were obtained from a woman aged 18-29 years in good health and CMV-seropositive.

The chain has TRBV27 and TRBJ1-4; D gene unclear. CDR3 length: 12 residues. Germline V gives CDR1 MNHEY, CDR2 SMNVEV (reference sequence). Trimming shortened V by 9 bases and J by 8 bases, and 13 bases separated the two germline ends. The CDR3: CARGDEGEKLFF. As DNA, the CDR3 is TGTGCCAGGGGAGACGAGGGAGAAAAACTGTTTTTT.

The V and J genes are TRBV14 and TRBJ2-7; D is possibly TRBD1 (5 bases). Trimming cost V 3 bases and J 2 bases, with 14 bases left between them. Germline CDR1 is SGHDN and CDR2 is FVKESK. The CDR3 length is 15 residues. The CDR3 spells CASSHRRQRTYEQYF. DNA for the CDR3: TGTGCCAGCAGCCACCGGAGACAGAGAACCTACGAGCAGTACTTC.

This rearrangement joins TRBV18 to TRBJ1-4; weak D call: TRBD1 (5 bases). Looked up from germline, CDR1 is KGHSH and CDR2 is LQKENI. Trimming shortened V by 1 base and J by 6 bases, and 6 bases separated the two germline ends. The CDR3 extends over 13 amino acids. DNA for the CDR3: TGTGCCAGCTCACCACGCAGGGATGAAAAACTGTTTTTT. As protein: CASSPRRDEKLFF.

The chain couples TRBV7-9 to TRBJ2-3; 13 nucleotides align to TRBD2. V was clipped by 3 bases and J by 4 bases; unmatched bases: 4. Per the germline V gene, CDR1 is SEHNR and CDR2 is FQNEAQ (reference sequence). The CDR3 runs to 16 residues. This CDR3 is CASSFTSGRVSDTQYF. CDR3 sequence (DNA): TGTGCCAGCAGCTTTACTAGCGGGAGGGTGTCAGATACGCAGTATTTT.